This is a list of T cell receptor beta chains from one sample in a study of cytomegalovirus exposure and HLA in healthy donors. The assay was immunoSEQ multiplex PCR, and TCRdb's table has in-frame clones only and misses some. This sample has some 200,000 clones; around 83% occur once, and the top ten carry 13%. Material: PBMCs. The receptor source for this set is a woman in her 30s in good health and CMV-seropositive. Both conserved end residues are part of each CDR3. The D gene is left open where the match is weak. The size entry is marked missing in some rows and otherwise reads once, few, many or a size class.

d_call	clone_size	j_call	v_call	cdr3_aa	cdr3_nt
-	-	TRBJ1-2	TRBV5-6	CASTDTGLIEGGYTF	TGTGCCAGCACCGATACCGGACTTATTGAGGGTGGCTACACCTTC
TRBD2	-	TRBJ2-3	TRBV5-1	CASSLAGTSGTDTQYF	TGCGCCAGCAGCTTGGCCGGGACTAGCGGGACAGATACGCAGTATTTT
TRBD1	once	TRBJ2-1	TRBV29-1	CSVEGQGTYNEQFF	TGCAGCGTGGAGGGACAGGGAACCTACAATGAGCAGTTCTTC
TRBD1	once	TRBJ2-5	TRBV5-1	CASSWGQGVMGETQYF	TGCGCCAGCAGCTGGGGACAGGGGGTGATGGGAGAGACCCAGTACTTC
-	-	TRBJ2-7	TRBV12-5	CASGPDGIYEQYF	TGTGCTAGTGGTCCGGACGGGATCTACGAGCAGTACTTC
TRBD2	-	TRBJ2-7	TRBV2	CASSQLGQRIMLAGVMDEQYF	TGTGCCAGCAGTCAACTAGGACAGCGTATAATGCTAGCGGGAGTTATGGACGAGCAGTACTTC
TRBD2	-	TRBJ2-7	TRBV5-1	CASSSGTSGIWNEQYF	TGCGCCAGCAGTTCCGGGACTAGCGGGATCTGGAATGAGCAGTACTTC
-	-	TRBJ1-4	TRBV5-4	CASSYGEQANEKLFF	TGTGCCAGCAGCTACGGTGAACAGGCAAATGAAAAACTGTTTTTT
TRBD1	-	TRBJ2-7	TRBV5-1	CASSLGGTEIGEQYF	TGCGCCAGCAGCTTGGGGGGGACAGAAATAGGCGAGCAGTACTTC
TRBD2	-	TRBJ2-1	TRBV27	CASSLLVAGGFNEQFF	TGTGCCAGCAGTTTATTAGTAGCGGGGGGATTCAATGAGCAGTTCTTC
TRBD2	-	TRBJ2-7	TRBV2	CASRGGEYYEQYF	TGTGCCAGCAGGGGGGGGGAATACTACGAGCAGTACTTC
-	-	TRBJ2-1	TRBV7-3	CASSSDPGLHIHEQFF	TGTGCCAGCAGCTCCGATCCGGGACTCCACATTCATGAGCAGTTCTTC
-	-	TRBJ2-3	TRBV30	CAWSGGMDTQYF	TGTGCCTGGAGTGGAGGGATGGATACGCAGTATTTT
TRBD1	-	TRBJ2-2	TRBV6-4	CASSDSNRGTGELFF	TGTGCCAGCAGTGACTCTAACAGGGGAACCGGGGAGCTGTTTTTT
-	few	TRBJ1-2	TRBV7-8	CASSLQRPDYGYTF	TGTGCCAGCAGCTTACAGAGGCCGGACTATGGCTACACCTTC
-	few	TRBJ1-2	TRBV4-1	CASSHRELSYGYTF	TGCGCCAGCAGCCATAGGGAGTTAAGCTATGGCTACACCTTC
-	-	TRBJ2-5	TRBV7-6	CASSLAMSTQYF	TGTGCCAGCAGCTTAGCGATGAGCACCCAGTACTTC
-	-	TRBJ1-2	TRBV28	CASSVFGTGTPYGYTF	TGTGCCAGCAGTGTCTTTGGAACCGGGACTCCCTATGGCTACACCTTC
TRBD1	-	TRBJ2-7	TRBV6-5	CASSFDRAYEQYF	TGTGCCAGCAGCTTCGACAGGGCCTACGAGCAGTACTTC
-	-	TRBJ2-4	TRBV6-6	CATSPGEGNIQYF	TGTGCCACCTCCCCGGGGGAAGGGAACATTCAGTACTTC
-	-	TRBJ1-1	TRBV27	CASSFNRVSEAFF	TGTGCCAGCAGTTTCAACAGGGTGTCTGAAGCTTTCTTT
-	many	TRBJ2-7	TRBV9	CASGGPYEQYF	TGTGCCAGTGGGGGCCCCTACGAGCAGTACTTC
TRBD2	-	TRBJ2-1	TRBV5-6	CASSGSLAGGGNEQFF	TGTGCCAGCAGCGGCAGCCTAGCGGGAGGGGGCAATGAGCAGTTCTTC
-	-	TRBJ2-7	TRBV25-1	CASTQGSEQYF	TGTGCCAGCACACAGGGCTCCGAGCAGTACTTC
TRBD2	-	TRBJ2-1	TRBV6-5	CASSYTGTSNEQFF	TGTGCCAGCAGTTACACCGGGACTAGCAATGAGCAGTTCTTC
-	-	TRBJ2-2	TRBV5-1	CASSRTLQGGGTGELFF	TGCGCCAGCAGCAGAACTCTACAGGGTGGAGGCACCGGGGAGCTGTTTTTT
-	-	TRBJ2-7	TRBV5-5	CASSPVGGAYEQYF	TGTGCCAGCAGCCCCGTGGGGGGGGCGTACGAGCAGTACTTC
TRBD1	-	TRBJ2-1	TRBV11-2	CASSLRTGWNNEQFF	TGTGCCAGCAGCTTAAGGACAGGGTGGAACAATGAGCAGTTCTTC
-	-	TRBJ1-2	TRBV29-1	CSVEGQNYGYTF	TGCAGCGTTGAAGGGCAGAACTATGGCTACACCTTC
-	many	TRBJ1-2	TRBV28	CASSLYLGRQDGYTF	TGTGCCAGCAGTTTATATTTGGGGAGGCAGGATGGCTACACCTTC
TRBD1	-	TRBJ1-1	TRBV6-5	CASSTGRQGTEAFF	TGTGCCAGCAGTACCGGACGACAGGGAACTGAAGCTTTCTTT
-	-	TRBJ2-1	TRBV19	CASSLPESYNEQFF	TGTGCCAGTAGCCTCCCCGAGTCCTACAATGAGCAGTTCTTC
TRBD1	-	TRBJ1-2	TRBV6-5	CASSYSGTGISYGYTF	TGTGCCAGCAGTTACTCCGGGACAGGAATCTCCTATGGCTACACCTTC
-	once	TRBJ1-5	TRBV7-2	CASSSRGGNQPQHF	TGTGCCAGCAGCTCCAGGGGCGGCAATCAGCCCCAGCATTTT
-	once	TRBJ2-5	TRBV18	CASSRPGGPWYF	TGTGCCAGCTCCCGACCTGGGGGCCCATGGTACTTC
-	-	TRBJ1-5	TRBV19	CASSGAHNQPQHF	TGTGCCAGCTCAGGGGCACACAATCAGCCCCAGCATTTT
-	-	TRBJ1-1	TRBV10-3	CAISPRGGYEAFF	TGTGCCATCAGTCCGAGGGGAGGGTATGAAGCTTTCTTT
-	-	TRBJ1-1	TRBV5-4	CASSLEQGGTEAFF	TGTGCCAGCAGCTTGGAACAGGGCGGAACTGAAGCTTTCTTT
-	-	TRBJ2-3	TRBV4-1	CASSQHGTGGTDTQYF	TGCGCCAGCAGCCAGCACGGGACGGGAGGCACAGATACGCAGTATTTT
TRBD1	-	TRBJ1-2	TRBV6-4	CASSDGGGAGHGYTF	TGTGCCAGCAGTGACGGAGGGGGCGCAGGCCATGGCTACACCTTC
-	-	TRBJ2-3	TRBV4-2	CASSQVGSPDTQYF	TGTGCCAGCAGCCAAGTGGGTAGCCCAGATACGCAGTATTTT
-	-	TRBJ2-2	TRBV13	CASVEDTGELFF	TGTGCCAGCGTGGAGGACACCGGGGAGCTGTTTTTT
TRBD2	-	TRBJ2-7	TRBV18	CASSRSGSYQYEQYF	TGTGCCAGCTCACGAAGCGGGAGCTATCAGTACGAGCAGTACTTC
-	-	TRBJ1-5	TRBV6-4	CASSEIRGGQPQHF	TGTGCCAGCAGTGAGATCAGGGGTGGGCAGCCCCAGCATTTT
TRBD2	-	TRBJ2-7	TRBV7-9	CASSLEAGEGIRYEQYF	TGTGCCAGCAGCTTAGAAGCGGGAGAAGGGATACGCTACGAGCAGTACTTC
-	-	TRBJ2-7	TRBV7-2	CASSLERWAGNEQYF	TGTGCCAGCAGCTTAGAAAGGTGGGCAGGGAACGAGCAGTACTTC
-	few	TRBJ1-5	TRBV28	CASCNSNQPQHF	TGTGCCAGCTGTAATAGCAATCAGCCCCAGCATTTT
TRBD2	-	TRBJ2-7	TRBV18	CASSPRGTSGSVYEQYF	TGTGCCAGCTCGCCAAGAGGAACTAGCGGGAGCGTCTACGAGCAGTACTTC
-	-	TRBJ1-2	TRBV7-9	CASSSLSGRSLYGYTF	TGTGCCAGCAGCTCTTTATCAGGGCGTTCTCTCTATGGCTACACCTTC
TRBD1	-	TRBJ2-7	TRBV27	CASSFRGSEQYF	TGTGCCAGCAGTTTCAGGGGGTCCGAGCAGTACTTC
TRBD1	-	TRBJ2-3	TRBV29-1	CSVGNRGTDTQYF	TGCAGCGTTGGAAACAGGGGGACAGATACGCAGTATTTT
TRBD1	once	TRBJ1-1	TRBV19	CASSIETGSLTEAFF	TGTGCCAGTAGTATAGAGACAGGGTCTCTTACTGAAGCTTTCTTT
TRBD2	-	TRBJ2-7	TRBV10-3	CAIKGLAGDEQYF	TGTGCCATCAAGGGTCTAGCGGGAGACGAGCAGTACTTC
TRBD1	-	TRBJ1-4	TRBV4-1	CASSPRDRGGEKLFF	TGCGCCAGCAGCCCGCGGGACAGGGGGGGAGAAAAACTGTTTTTT
-	-	TRBJ1-1	TRBV27	CASSYRGHTNTEAFF	TGTGCCAGCAGCTACCGGGGACATACGAACACTGAAGCTTTCTTT